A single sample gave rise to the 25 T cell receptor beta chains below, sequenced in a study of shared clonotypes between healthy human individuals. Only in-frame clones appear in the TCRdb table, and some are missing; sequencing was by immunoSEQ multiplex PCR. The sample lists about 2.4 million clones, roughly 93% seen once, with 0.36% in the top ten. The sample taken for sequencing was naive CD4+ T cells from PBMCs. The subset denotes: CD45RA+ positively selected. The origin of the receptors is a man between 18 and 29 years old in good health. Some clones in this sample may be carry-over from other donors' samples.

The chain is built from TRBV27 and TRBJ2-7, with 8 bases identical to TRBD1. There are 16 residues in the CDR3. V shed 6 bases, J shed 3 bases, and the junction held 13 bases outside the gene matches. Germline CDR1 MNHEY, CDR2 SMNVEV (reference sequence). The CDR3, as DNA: TGTGCCAGCAGCCCAGGGGGCGTACAGGGCTACTACGAGCAGTACTTC. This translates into CASSPGGVQGYYEQYF.

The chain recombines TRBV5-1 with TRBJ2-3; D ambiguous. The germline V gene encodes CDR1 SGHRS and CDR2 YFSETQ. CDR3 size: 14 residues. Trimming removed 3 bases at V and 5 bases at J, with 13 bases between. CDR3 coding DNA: TGCGCCAGCAGCTATGGGATGCCGAGAGATACGCAGTATTTT. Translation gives CASSYGMPRDTQYF.

The CDR3 region has the DNA TGTGCCAGCTCGCCCCAAGGGGGTAGTTGGGGGAACACTGAAGCTTTCTTT. The encoded protein is CASSPQGGSWGNTEAFF. This chain links TRBV18 with TRBJ1-1; D possibly corresponds to TRBD1 (6 bases). Trimming left V 6 bases short and J 1 base short, with 21 bases between. CDR3 length: 17 residues. Germline CDR1 reads KGHSH; CDR2 reads LQKENI.

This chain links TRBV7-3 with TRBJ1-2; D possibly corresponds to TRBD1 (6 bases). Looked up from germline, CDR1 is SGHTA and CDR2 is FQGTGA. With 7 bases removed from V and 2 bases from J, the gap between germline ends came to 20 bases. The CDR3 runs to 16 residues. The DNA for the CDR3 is TGTGCCAGCACCCCGGGTCCCTCCACAGGGAACTATGGCTACACCTTC. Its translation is CASTPGPSTGNYGYTF.

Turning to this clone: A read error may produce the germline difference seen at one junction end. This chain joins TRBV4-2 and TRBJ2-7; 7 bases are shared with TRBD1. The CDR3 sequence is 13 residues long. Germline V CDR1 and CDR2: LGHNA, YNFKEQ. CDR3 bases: TGTGCCAGCAGCCAAGAAATACAGGGGCGGTTTATCTTC. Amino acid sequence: CASSQEIQGRFIF.

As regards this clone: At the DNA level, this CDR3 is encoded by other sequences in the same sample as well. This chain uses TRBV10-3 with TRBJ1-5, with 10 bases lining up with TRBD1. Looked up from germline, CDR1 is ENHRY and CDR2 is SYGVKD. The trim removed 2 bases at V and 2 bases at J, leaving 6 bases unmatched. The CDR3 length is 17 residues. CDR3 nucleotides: TGTGCCATCAGTGAGGGGGGACAGGGGAGAGGCAATCAGCCCCAGCATTTT. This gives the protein CAISEGGQGRGNQPQHF.

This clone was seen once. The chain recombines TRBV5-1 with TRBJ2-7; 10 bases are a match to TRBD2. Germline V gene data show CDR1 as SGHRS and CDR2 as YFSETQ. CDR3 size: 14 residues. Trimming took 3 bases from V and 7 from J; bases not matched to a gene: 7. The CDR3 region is CASSSSGGRWEQYF. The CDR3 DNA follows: TGCGCCAGCAGCTCTAGCGGGGGTCGGTGGGAGCAGTACTTC.

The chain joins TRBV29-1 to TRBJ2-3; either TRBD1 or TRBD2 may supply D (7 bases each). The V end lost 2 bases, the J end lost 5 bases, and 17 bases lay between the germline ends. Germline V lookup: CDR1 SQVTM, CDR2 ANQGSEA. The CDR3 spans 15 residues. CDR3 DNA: TGCAGCGTTGAATTCTTAGGGGGCGGGGGAGATACGCAGTATTTT. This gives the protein CSVEFLGGGGDTQYF.

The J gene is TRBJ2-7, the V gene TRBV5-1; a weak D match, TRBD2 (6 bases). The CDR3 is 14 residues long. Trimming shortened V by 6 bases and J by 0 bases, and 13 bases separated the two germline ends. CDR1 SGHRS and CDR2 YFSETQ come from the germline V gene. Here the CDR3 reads CASTPGLASYEQYF. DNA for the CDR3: TGCGCCAGCACCCCGGGACTCGCCTCCTACGAGCAGTACTTC.

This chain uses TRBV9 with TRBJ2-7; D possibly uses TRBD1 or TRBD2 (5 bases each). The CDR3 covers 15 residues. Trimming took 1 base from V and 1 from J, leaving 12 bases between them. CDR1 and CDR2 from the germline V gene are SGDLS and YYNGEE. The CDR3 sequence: CASSVSAGGSYEQYF. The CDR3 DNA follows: TGTGCCAGCAGCGTATCCGCTGGGGGATCCTACGAGCAGTACTTC.

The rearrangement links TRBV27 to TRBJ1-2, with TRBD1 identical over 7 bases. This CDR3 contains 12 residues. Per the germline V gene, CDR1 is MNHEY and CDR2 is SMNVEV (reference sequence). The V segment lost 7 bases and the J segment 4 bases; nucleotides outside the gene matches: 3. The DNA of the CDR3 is TGTGCCAGCAAGGGGGACAGCTATGGCTACACCTTC. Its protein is CASKGDSYGYTF.

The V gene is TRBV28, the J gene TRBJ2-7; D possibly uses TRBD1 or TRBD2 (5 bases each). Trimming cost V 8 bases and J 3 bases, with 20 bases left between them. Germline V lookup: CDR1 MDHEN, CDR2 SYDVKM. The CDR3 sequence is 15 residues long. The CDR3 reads CASVAGRVRRYEQYF. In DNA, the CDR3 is TGTGCCAGCGTTGCGGGCAGGGTTCGGCGCTACGAGCAGTACTTC. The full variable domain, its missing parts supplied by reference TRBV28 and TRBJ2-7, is DVKVTQSSRYLVKRTGEKVFLECVQDMDHENMFWYRQDPGLGLRLIYFSYDVKMKEKGDIPEGYSVSREKKERFSLILESASTNQTSMYLCASVAGRVRRYEQYFGPGTRLTVT.

The CDR3, as DNA: TGTGCCAGCAGCTTGGTCCCGGACCATCAGTACTTC. Translation: CASSLVPDHQYF. The J gene is TRBJ2-7, the V gene TRBV5-4; D unresolved. The CDR3 length is 12 residues. CDR1 is SGHNT, CDR2 YYREEE, per germline (reference sequence). Trimming removed 0 bases at V and 10 bases at J, with 11 bases between.

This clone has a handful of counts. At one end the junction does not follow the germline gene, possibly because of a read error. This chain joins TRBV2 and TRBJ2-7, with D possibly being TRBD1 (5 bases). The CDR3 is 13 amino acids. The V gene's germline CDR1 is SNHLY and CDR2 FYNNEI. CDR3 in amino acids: CASSPSREAQGQF. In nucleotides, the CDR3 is TGTGCCAGCAGTCCCTCCAGAGAGGCTCAGGGCCAGTTC.

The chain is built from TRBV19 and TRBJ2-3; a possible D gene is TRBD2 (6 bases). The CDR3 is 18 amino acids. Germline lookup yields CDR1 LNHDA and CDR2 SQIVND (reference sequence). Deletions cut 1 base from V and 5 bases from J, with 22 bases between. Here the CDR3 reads CASSIGGPAGGVVDTQYF. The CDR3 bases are TGTGCCAGTAGTATAGGAGGTCCAGCGGGTGGTGTGGTAGATACGCAGTATTTT.

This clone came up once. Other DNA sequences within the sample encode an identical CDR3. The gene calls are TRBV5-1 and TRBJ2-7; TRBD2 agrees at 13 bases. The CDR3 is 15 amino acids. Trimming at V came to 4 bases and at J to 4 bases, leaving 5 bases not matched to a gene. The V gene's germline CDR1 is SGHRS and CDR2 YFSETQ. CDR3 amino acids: CASSRGLAGEYEQYF. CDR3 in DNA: TGCGCCAGCAGCAGAGGACTAGCGGGAGAGTACGAGCAGTACTTC. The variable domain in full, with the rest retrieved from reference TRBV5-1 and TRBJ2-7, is KAGVTQTPRYLIKTRGQQVTLSCSPISGHRSVSWYQQTPGQGLQFLFEYFSETQRNKGNFPGRFSGRQFSNSRSEMNVSTLELGDSALYLCASSRGLAGEYEQYFGPGTRLTVT.

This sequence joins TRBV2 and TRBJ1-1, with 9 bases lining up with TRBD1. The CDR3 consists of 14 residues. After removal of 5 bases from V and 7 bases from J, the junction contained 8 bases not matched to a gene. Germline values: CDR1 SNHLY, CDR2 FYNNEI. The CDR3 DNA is TGTGCCAGCAGTCAAACTCAGGACAGGGGTGAAGCTTTCTTT. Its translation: CASSQTQDRGEAFF.

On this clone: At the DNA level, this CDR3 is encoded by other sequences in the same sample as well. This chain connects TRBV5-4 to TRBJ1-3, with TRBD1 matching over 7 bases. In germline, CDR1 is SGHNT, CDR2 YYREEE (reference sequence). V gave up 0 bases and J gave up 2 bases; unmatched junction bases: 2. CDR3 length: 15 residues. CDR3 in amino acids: CASSLDRGTGNTIYF. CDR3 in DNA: TGTGCCAGCAGCTTGGACAGGGGTACTGGAAACACCATATATTTT.

The CDR3 bases are TGTGCCAGCGGAGACAGCTCCTACACTGAAGCTTTCTTT. This encodes CASGDSSYTEAFF. The chain employs TRBV7-9 and TRBJ1-1; D is perhaps TRBD1 (5 bases). The CDR3 has 13 residues. V lost 8 bases and J lost 3, with 13 bases in between. Germline V gene lookup returns CDR1 SEHNR and CDR2 FQNEAQ (reference sequence).

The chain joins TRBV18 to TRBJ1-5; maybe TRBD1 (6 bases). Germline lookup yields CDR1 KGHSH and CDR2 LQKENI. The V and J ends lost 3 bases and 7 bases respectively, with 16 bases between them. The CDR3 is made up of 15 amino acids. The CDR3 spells CASSPAGHGIQPQHF. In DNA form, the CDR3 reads TGTGCCAGCTCACCCGCGGGACACGGTATACAGCCCCAGCATTTT.

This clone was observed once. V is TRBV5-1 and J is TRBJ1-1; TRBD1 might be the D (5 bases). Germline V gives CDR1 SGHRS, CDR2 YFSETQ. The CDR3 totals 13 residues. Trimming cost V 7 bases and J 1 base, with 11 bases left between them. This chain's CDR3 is CASQNGGNTEAFF. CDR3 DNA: TGCGCCAGCCAAAATGGGGGGAACACTGAAGCTTTCTTT.

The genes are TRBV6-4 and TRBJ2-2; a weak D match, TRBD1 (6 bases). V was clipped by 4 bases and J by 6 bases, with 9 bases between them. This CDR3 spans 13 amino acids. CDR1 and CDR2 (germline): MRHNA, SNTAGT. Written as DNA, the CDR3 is TGTGCCAGCAGTGTACAGGGTCCCGGGGAGCTGTTTTTT. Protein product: CASSVQGPGELFF.

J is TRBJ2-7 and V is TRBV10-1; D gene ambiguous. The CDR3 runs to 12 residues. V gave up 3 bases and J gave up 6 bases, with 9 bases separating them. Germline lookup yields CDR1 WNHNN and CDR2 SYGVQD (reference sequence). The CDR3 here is CASSEKFSEQYF. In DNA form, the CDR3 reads TGCGCCAGCAGTGAAAAGTTCTCCGAGCAGTACTTC.

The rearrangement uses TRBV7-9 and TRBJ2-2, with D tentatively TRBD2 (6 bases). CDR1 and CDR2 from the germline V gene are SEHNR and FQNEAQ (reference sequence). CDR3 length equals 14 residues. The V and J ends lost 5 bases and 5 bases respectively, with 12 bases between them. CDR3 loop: CASSRDLGTGELFF. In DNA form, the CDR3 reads TGTGCCAGCAGCCGGGACTTGGGGACCGGGGAGCTGTTTTTT.

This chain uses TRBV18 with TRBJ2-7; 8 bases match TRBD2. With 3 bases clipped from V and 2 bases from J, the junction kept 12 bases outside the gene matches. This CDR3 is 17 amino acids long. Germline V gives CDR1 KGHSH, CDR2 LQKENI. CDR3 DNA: TGTGCCAGCTCACCCCCCCGGTGGGCGGGAGGCCCCTACGAGCAGTACTTC. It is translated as CASSPPRWAGGPYEQYF.